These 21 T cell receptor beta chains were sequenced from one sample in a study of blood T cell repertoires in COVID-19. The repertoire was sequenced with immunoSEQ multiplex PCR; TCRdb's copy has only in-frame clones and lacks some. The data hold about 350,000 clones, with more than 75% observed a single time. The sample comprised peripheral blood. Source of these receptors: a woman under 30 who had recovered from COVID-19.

For the CDR3, the DNA is TGTGCCAGTAGTATAGATTGGGACAGGGGGAGCTACACCTTC. Its protein is CASSIDWDRGSYTF. The rearrangement uses TRBV19 and TRBJ1-2; 11 bases line up with TRBD1. Germline-derived CDR1 and CDR2 are LNHDA and SQIVND (reference sequence). V was clipped by 0 bases and J by 9 bases; unmatched bases: 3. This CDR3 is 14 amino acids long.

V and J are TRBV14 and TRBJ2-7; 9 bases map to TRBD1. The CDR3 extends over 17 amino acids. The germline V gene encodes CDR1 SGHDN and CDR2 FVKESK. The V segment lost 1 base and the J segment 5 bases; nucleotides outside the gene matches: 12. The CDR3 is CASSQVCGGQGSHEQYV. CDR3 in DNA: TGTGCCAGCAGCCAAGTCTGTGGGGGACAGGGTTCCCACGAGCAGTACGTC.

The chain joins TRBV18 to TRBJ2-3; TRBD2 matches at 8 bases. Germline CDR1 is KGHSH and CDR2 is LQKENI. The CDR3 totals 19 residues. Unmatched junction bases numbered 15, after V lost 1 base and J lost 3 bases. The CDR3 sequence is CASSPRSTGGGTSTDTQYF. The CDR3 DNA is TGTGCCAGCTCACCACGGTCTACGGGTGGCGGGACTAGTACAGATACGCAGTATTTT.

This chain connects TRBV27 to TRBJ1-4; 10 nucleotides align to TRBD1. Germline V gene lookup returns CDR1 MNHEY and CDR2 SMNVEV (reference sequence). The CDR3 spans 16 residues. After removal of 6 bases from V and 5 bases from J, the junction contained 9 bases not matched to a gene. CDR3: CASRPEDRGLNEKLFF. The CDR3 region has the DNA TGTGCCAGCAGGCCGGAAGACAGGGGGCTGAATGAAAAACTGTTTTTT.

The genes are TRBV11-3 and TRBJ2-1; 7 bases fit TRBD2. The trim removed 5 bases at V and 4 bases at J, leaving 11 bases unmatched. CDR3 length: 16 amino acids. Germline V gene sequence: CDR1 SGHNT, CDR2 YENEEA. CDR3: CASSVNAAGVYNEQFF. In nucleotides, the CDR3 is TGTGCCAGCAGCGTTAACGCTGCGGGAGTTTACAATGAGCAGTTCTTC.

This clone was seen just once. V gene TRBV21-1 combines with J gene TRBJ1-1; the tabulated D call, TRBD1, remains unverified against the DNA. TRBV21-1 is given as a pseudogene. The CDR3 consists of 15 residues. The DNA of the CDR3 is TGTGCCAGCAGCGACTACAGGGGGCGGAACACTGAAGCTTTCTTT. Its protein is CASSDYRGRNTEAFF.

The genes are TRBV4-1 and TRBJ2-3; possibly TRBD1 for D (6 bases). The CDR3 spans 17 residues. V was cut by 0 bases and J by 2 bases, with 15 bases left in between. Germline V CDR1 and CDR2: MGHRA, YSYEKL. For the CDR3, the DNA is TGCGCCAGCAGCCAAGATCTAGGACAGTGGAACACAGATACGCAGTATTTT. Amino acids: CASSQDLGQWNTDTQYF.

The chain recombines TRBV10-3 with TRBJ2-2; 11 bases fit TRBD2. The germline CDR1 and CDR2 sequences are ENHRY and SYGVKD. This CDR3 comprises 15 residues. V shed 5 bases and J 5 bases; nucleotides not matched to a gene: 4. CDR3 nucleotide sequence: TGTGCCATCAGTCCGCTAGCGGGAGGAACCGGGGAGCTGTTTTTT. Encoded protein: CAISPLAGGTGELFF.

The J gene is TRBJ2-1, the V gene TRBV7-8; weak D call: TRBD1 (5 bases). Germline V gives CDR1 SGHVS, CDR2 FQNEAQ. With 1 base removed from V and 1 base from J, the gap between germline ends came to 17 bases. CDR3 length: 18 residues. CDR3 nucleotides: TGTGCCAGCAGCTTAGTATTGATCGGTGGGGCTTCCTACAATGAGCAGTTCTTC. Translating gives CASSLVLIGGASYNEQFF.

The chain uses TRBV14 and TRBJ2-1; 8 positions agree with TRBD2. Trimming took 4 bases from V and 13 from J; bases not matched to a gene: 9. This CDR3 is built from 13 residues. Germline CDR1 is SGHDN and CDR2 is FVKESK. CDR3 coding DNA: TGTGCCAGCAGCCCGACTAGCGCAATAAGACAGTTCTTC. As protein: CASSPTSAIRQFF.

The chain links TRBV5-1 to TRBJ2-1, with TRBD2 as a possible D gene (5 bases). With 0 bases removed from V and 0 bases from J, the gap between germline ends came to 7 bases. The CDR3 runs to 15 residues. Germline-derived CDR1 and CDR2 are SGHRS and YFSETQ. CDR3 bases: TGCGCCAGCAGCTTGGCCGGACTCTCCTACAATGAGCAGTTCTTC. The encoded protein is CASSLAGLSYNEQFF. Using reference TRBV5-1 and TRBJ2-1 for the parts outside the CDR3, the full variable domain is KAGVTQTPRYLIKTRGQQVTLSCSPISGHRSVSWYQQTPGQGLQFLFEYFSETQRNKGNFPGRFSGRQFSNSRSEMNVSTLELGDSALYLCASSLAGLSYNEQFFGPGTRLTVL.

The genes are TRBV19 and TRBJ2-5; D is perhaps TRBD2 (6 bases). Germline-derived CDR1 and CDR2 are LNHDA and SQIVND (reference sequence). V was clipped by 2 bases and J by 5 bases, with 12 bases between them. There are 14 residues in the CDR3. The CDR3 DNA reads TGTGCCAGTAGTATACGCGGGAATTTGGAGACCCAGTACTTC. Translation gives CASSIRGNLETQYF.

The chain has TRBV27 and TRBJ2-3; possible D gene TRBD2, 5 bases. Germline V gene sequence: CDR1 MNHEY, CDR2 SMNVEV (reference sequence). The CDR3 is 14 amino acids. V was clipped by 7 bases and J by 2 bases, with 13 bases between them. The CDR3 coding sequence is TGTGCCAGCAATCGGGGAAGTTCCACAGATACGCAGTATTTT. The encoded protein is CASNRGSSTDTQYF.

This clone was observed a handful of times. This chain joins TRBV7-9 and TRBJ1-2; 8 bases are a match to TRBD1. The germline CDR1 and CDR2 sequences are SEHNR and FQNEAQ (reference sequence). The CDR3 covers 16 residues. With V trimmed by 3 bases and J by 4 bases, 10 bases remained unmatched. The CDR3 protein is CASSFPSGGAGYGYTF. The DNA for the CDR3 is TGTGCCAGCAGCTTCCCGTCAGGGGGCGCGGGCTATGGCTACACCTTC.

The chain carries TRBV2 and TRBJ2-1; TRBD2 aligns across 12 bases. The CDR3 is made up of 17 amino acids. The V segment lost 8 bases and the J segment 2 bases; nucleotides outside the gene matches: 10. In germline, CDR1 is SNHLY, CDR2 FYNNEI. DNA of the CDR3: TGTGCCAGCCTGGCGACTAGCGGGAGTTCCCCCTACAATGAGCAGTTCTTC. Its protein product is CASLATSGSSPYNEQFF.

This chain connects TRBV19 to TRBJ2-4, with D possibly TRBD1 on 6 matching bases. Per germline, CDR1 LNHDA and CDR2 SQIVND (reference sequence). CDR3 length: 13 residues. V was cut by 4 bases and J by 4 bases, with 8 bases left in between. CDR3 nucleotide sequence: TGTGCCAGTAGTACAGGGGAGAAAAACATTCAGTACTTC. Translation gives CASSTGEKNIQYF.

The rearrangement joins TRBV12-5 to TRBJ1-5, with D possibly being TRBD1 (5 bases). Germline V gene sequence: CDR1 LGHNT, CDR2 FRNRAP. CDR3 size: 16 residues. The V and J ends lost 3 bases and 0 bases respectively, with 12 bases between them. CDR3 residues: CASGFRVGGSNQPQHF. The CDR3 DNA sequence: TGTGCTAGTGGTTTCAGGGTGGGGGGTAGCAATCAGCCCCAGCATTTT.

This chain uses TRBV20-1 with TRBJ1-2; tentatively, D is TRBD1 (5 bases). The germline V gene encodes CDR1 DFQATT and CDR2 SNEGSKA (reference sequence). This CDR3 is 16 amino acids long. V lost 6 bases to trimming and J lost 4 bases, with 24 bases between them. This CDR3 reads CSASPLETGGVYGYTF. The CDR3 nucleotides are TGCAGTGCGAGTCCCCTCGAAACAGGCGGCGTCTATGGCTACACCTTC.

Written as DNA, the CDR3 is TGTGCCAGCAGTTTTAAGCGGGAGGGCACAGATACGCAGTATTTT. Protein product: CASSFKREGTDTQYF. J is TRBJ2-3 and V is TRBV27, with TRBD2 identical over 9 bases. The germline V gene has CDR1 MNHEY and CDR2 SMNVEV (reference sequence). Trimming at V came to 3 bases and at J to 1 base, leaving 2 bases not matched to a gene. This CDR3 comprises 15 residues.

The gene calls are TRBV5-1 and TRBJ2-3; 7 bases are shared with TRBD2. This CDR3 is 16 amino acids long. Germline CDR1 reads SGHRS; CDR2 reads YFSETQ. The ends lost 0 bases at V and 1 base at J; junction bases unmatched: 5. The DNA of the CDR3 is TGCGCCAGCAGCTTGGGCGGGAGCACTGGCACAGATACGCAGTATTTT. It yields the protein CASSLGGSTGTDTQYF.

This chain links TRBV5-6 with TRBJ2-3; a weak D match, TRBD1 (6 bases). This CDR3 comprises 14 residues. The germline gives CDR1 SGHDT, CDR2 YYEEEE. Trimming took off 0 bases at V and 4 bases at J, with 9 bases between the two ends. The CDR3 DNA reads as TGTGCCAGCAGCTTGGACAGGGTCGCAGATACGCAGTATTTT. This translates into CASSLDRVADTQYF. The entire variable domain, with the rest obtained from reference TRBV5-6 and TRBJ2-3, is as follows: DAGVTQSPTHLIKTRGQQVTLRCSPKSGHDTVSWYQQALGQGPQFIFQYYEEEERQRGNFPDRFSGHQFPNYSSELNVNALLLGDSALYLCASSLDRVADTQYFGPGTRLTVL.